A single sample gave rise to the 18 T cell receptor beta chains below, sequenced in a study of shared clonotypes between healthy human individuals. Clones were read by immunoSEQ multiplex PCR, and TCRdb kept only the in-frame ones, dropping some. The table records 1.6 million or so clones, less than 99% of them present only once. Sequencing was carried out using naive CD4+ T cells sorted from blood. As to subset: CD45RA+ positively selected. These receptors originate from a man aged 25-45 years in good health.

The chain couples TRBV6-5 to TRBJ2-7, with D perhaps TRBD1 (9 bases). Germline V gene lookup returns CDR1 MNHEY and CDR2 SVGAGI. The germline V and J ends were trimmed by 6 bases and 2 bases, with 17 bases remaining between them. There are 15 residues in the CDR3. CDR3 sequence (DNA): TGTGCCAGCAGCCACGGGGGGGACAGGGCCTACGAGCAGTACTTC. As protein: CASSHGGDRAYEQYF.

J is TRBJ1-2 and V is TRBV9, with unresolved D. This CDR3 region has 12 residues. With 5 bases removed from V and 8 bases from J, the gap between germline ends came to 13 bases. Germline CDR1 reads SGDLS; CDR2 reads YYNGEE. The CDR3 nucleotides read TGTGCCAGCAGACTGGGGAGTATAGGCTACACCTTC. Translated, it gives CASRLGSIGYTF.

The CDR3 DNA reads as TGTGCCAGCAGTTTATGGAGGCTTGGCAGGACCAAGCAAGAGACCCAGTACTTC. Its translation: CASSLWRLGRTKQETQYF. The J gene is TRBJ2-5, the V gene TRBV28; D gene uncertain. CDR3 length equals 18 residues. Trimming removed 0 bases from V and 2 bases from J, with 19 bases in between. Germline assignment: CDR1 MDHEN and CDR2 SYDVKM. Using reference TRBV28 and TRBJ2-5 for the parts outside the CDR3, the full variable domain is DVKVTQSSRYLVKRTGEKVFLECVQDMDHENMFWYRQDPGLGLRLIYFSYDVKMKEKGDIPEGYSVSREKKERFSLILESASTNQTSMYLCASSLWRLGRTKQETQYFGPGTRLLVL.

DNA for the CDR3: TGTGCCAGCAGCGTAGCTGCTACAAGGGCCAATGAGCAGTTCTTC. Translated: CASSVAATRANEQFF. The chain links TRBV9 to TRBJ2-1; D gene unclear. The CDR3 length is 15 residues. Looked up from germline, CDR1 is SGDLS and CDR2 is YYNGEE. Trimming took 0 bases from V and 6 from J, leaving 13 bases between them.

The rearrangement uses TRBV19 and TRBJ1-2, with D perhaps TRBD1 (6 bases). From germline, CDR1 is LNHDA and CDR2 SQIVND (reference sequence). This CDR3 has 15 amino acids. Trimming removed 0 bases at V and 2 bases at J, with 10 bases between. The CDR3 region is CASSIDGGTNYGYTF. The CDR3 DNA sequence: TGTGCCAGTAGTATAGATGGGGGCACCAACTATGGCTACACCTTC.

About this clone: Germline is not matched at one junction end, which may reflect a read error. V and J are TRBV7-7 and TRBJ2-3, with 7 bases aligning to TRBD1. Germline V lookup: CDR1 SSHAT, CDR2 FNYEAQ (reference sequence). The CDR3 runs 13 residues. The CDR3 here is CASSLQGRDTQYF. The CDR3 DNA reads TGTGCTAGCAGCTTACAGGGGAGAGATACGCAGTATTTT.

Concerning this clone: The same CDR3 can be traced to other DNA sequences in this sample. This chain's CDR3 is CASSIAGYGYTF. For the CDR3, the DNA is TGTGCCAGTAGTATAGCTGGCTATGGCTACACCTTC. The chain links TRBV19 to TRBJ1-2, with D unresolved. V lost 1 base to trimming and J lost 4 bases, with 4 bases between them. CDR3 length: 12 residues. Germline V gene sequence: CDR1 LNHDA, CDR2 SQIVND (reference sequence).

This sequence joins TRBV7-2 and TRBJ1-2; D is perhaps TRBD1 (5 bases). The CDR3 extends over 13 amino acids. Germline V gene data show CDR1 as SGHTA and CDR2 as FQGNSA. With 2 bases removed from V and 6 bases from J, the gap between germline ends came to 10 bases. CDR3 sequence: CASSLLLGDGYTF. The DNA of the CDR3 is TGTGCCAGCAGCTTACTTCTGGGGGATGGCTACACCTTC.

The genes are TRBV7-3 and TRBJ2-1, with D possibly being TRBD1 or TRBD2 (5 bases each). V lost 5 bases, J lost 7 bases, and 15 bases lay in between. CDR1 and CDR2 (germline): SGHTA, FQGTGA. The CDR3 is made up of 14 amino acids. In nucleotides, the CDR3 is TGTGCCAGCAGCCGTTCTCGATGGGGGAATGAGCAGTTCTTC. This translates into CASSRSRWGNEQFF.

A word on this clone: Other nucleotide sequences from this sample produce the same CDR3. V and J are TRBV5-1 and TRBJ1-1; unclear D gene. The CDR3 has 13 amino acids. Germline V lookup: CDR1 SGHRS, CDR2 YFSETQ. V gave up 1 base and J gave up 1 base, with 5 bases separating them. The CDR3 protein is CASSLLGNTEAFF. CDR3 coding DNA: TGCGCCAGCAGCTTGTTGGGGAACACTGAAGCTTTCTTT.

This clone was detected only once. The rearrangement links TRBV7-6 to TRBJ2-1, with 9 bases identical to TRBD2. Germline V gene sequence: CDR1 SGHVS, CDR2 FNYEAQ. The trim removed 8 bases at V and 8 bases at J, leaving 10 bases unmatched. CDR3 length: 14 residues. Written as DNA, the CDR3 is TGTGCCAGCTCGGCGGGAGGGCCTTGGGATGAGCAGTTCTTC. This codes for CASSAGGPWDEQFF.

Here the CDR3 reads CASTTWLGGGEQYF. As DNA, the CDR3 is TGTGCCAGCACCACATGGCTAGGCGGCGGCGAGCAGTACTTC. The V gene is TRBV6-5, the J gene TRBJ2-7; D remains unclear. The V gene lost 7 bases and the J gene lost 6 bases, with 19 bases spanning the gap. The CDR3 extends over 14 amino acids. Germline V gives CDR1 MNHEY, CDR2 SVGAGI.

The rearrangement uses TRBV9 and TRBJ2-1; 10 bases are shared with TRBD2. This CDR3 is built from 17 residues. The germline gives CDR1 SGDLS, CDR2 YYNGEE. V gave up 0 bases and J gave up 3 bases; unmatched junction bases: 6. In nucleotides, the CDR3 is TGTGCCAGCAGCGTAGATACTAGCGGGGCAATCTACAATGAGCAGTTCTTC. It translates to CASSVDTSGAIYNEQFF.

This chain uses TRBV5-1 with TRBJ1-1, with D unclear. The CDR3 has 14 amino acids. CDR1 SGHRS and CDR2 YFSETQ come from the germline V gene. V was clipped by 0 bases and J by 4 bases, with 10 bases between them. The chain's CDR3 is CASSLEAITTEAFF. Written as DNA, the CDR3 is TGCGCCAGCAGCTTGGAGGCCATTACCACTGAAGCTTTCTTT. The complete variable domain, with remaining parts taken from reference TRBV5-1 and TRBJ1-1, reads KAGVTQTPRYLIKTRGQQVTLSCSPISGHRSVSWYQQTPGQGLQFLFEYFSETQRNKGNFPGRFSGRQFSNSRSEMNVSTLELGDSALYLCASSLEAITTEAFFGQGTRLTVV.

The chain recombines TRBV18 with TRBJ2-3, with D possibly matching TRBD1 (5 bases). Trimming stripped 2 bases from V and 2 bases from J, with 8 bases between. The germline CDR1 and CDR2 sequences are KGHSH and LQKENI. The CDR3 is made up of 14 amino acids. The CDR3 loop is CASSPSRATDTQYF. In DNA, the CDR3 is TGTGCCAGCTCACCATCCAGGGCCACAGATACGCAGTATTTT.

On this clone itself: The sample carries other DNA sequences with the same CDR3. V gene TRBV5-1 combines with J gene TRBJ2-7; the D gene is possibly TRBD1 (6 bases). The length of the CDR3 is 14 residues. Germline CDR1 is SGHRS and CDR2 is YFSETQ. Trimming pared 1 base from V and 2 bases from J, leaving 10 bases between. CDR3 sequence: CASSLLPGAYEQYF. CDR3 nucleotides: TGCGCCAGCAGCTTGTTACCAGGGGCCTACGAGCAGTACTTC.

V and J are TRBV7-3 and TRBJ2-2; D remains unclear. V dropped 2 bases and J dropped 7 bases, with 8 bases sitting between them. CDR3 length: 13 amino acids. Germline-derived CDR1 and CDR2 are SGHTA and FQGTGA. The CDR3 DNA sequence: TGTGCCAGCAGCTTACAGCCAGGCGGGGAGCTGTTTTTT. It encodes CASSLQPGGELFF.

The rearrangement joins TRBV5-6 to TRBJ2-3, with 8 bases that match TRBD1. The J segment lost 6 bases and the V segment lost 0 bases, leaving 6 bases of the junction unmatched. Germline-derived CDR1 and CDR2 are SGHDT and YYEEEE. This CDR3 is 15 amino acids long. CDR3 residues: CASSLVDRGRDTQYF. CDR3 coding DNA: TGTGCCAGCAGCTTGGTAGACAGGGGTCGGGATACGCAGTATTTT.